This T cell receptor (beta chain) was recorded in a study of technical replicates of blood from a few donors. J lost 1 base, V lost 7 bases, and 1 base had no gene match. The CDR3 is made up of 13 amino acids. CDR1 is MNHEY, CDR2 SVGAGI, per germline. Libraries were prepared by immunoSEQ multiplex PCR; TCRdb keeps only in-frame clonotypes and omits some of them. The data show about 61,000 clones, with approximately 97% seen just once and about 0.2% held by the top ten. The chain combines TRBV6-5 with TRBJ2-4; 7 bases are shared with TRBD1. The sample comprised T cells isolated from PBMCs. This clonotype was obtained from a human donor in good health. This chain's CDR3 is CASMDRAKNIQYF. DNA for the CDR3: TGTGCCAGCATGGACAGGGCCAAAAACATTCAGTACTTC.